This T cell receptor beta chain emerged from a study of beta chain features in type 1 diabetes (dated by TCRdb to the late 2010s). For the study in its entirety: Mean age, gender distribution, total cell number and subset yield were not different between patients and healthy donors. Across all samples, around 100 million sorted cells were examined, and cell number per subset correlated strongly with RNA yield. The study compared TCRB repertoires of sorted circulating CD4+ T cell subsets between recently diagnosed type 1 diabetes patients and matched healthy donors. Whereas all 28 donors provided naive and central memory subsets, regulatory and stem cell-like memory subsets were isolated from just 8 patients and about 8 healthy donors.

The entire isolated RNA was reverse transcribed using the High Capacity cDNA Reverse Transcription Kit, and thus expressed TCRB transcripts were sequenced. Deep immunoSEQ sequencing was performed on naive, central memory and regulatory T cell samples, with an average of about 4 million total reads per sample. Sorted cells were lysed in RLT buffer and RNA was extracted with DNase-treated RNeasy Micro or Mini kits, depending on cell number. To prevent cross-contamination, every cell subset was processed on its own, while patient and healthy donor samples were processed together. Using the immunoSEQ multiplex PCR, TCRB sequences were amplified from cDNA into 87-bp fragments spanning the CDR3 region. Sequencing of the amplicons was performed on the Illumina HiSeq platform. On the study's bioinformatics: PCR bias was corrected computationally using synthetic template baselines, and reads within Hamming distance 2 were collapsed, with unmergeable singletons discarded. By aligning reads against IMGT, V, D and J genes, CDR3 length, and insertions or deletions at six rearrangement sites were assigned. Within each subset, clonotype counts were normalized to sorted cell number, and only after that were true diversity and Gini coefficients computed with the tcR R package. The overlap coefficient, calculated on TCRB nucleotide sequences, was used to measure repertoire sharing. TCRdb's version of the immuneACCESS table is confined to in-frame rearrangements and falls short of the full clone set. An unresolved V gene accounts for under half of the shortfall where checked; the remainder is of unknown origin. V, J and clone size are those of that table, while D and trimming were read from the DNA. In this sample the table shows nearly 350,000 clones, 9.3% of which occur a single time. The top ten hold roughly 0.99% of the sample.

The study at large found these results: PCR might favor shorter templates, but patient and control samples were amplified and corrected together, so any skew would affect both groups equally. At VDJ recombination sites, patients with type 1 diabetes made fewer insertions and deleted more nucleotides, a pattern implying thymic rearrangement abnormalities. Because cDNA was sequenced instead of genomic DNA, highly expressing activated cells could be over-represented, though the groups showed no difference in activation or CD3 levels. Type 1 diabetes patients showed a moderate but significant shortening of TCRB CDR3 length in all four CD4+ subsets. Because the HLA sub-analyses included only small numbers of individuals, any influence of HLA type on TCRB rearrangement was left unresolved. The naive, central memory and regulatory TCRB repertoires appeared to resemble one another more closely among patients than among healthy donors.

Trimmed from V: 0 bases; trimmed from J: 5 bases; junction bases lacking a gene match: 3. CDR1 and CDR2 are read off the germline V gene as LGHNA and YSLEER. The CDR3 contains 15 residues, cysteine and phenylalanine counted. Only CDR3 DNA is held: 45 bases, read in frame from base 1. In the case of this clone: Its antigen target is currently unknown. No base-level quality is on record; no much larger clone is a single base apart.

Each donor gave one peripheral blood draw, averaging roughly 0.11 L, which was collected into heparinised tubes. Using a panel that included CD45RO, CCR7, CD25, CD127, CD95 and CD27, naive, central memory, regulatory and stem cell-like memory CD4+ T cells were sorted on a BD FACSAria II. All sorted populations exceeded 98% purity. Right away, PBMCs were isolated by Lymphoprep density gradient centrifugation and were stained directly, with no culture step. So that batch effects would be minimized, each experiment stained and sorted samples in pairs, pairing one healthy donor with one patient. The specimen was central memory CD4+ T cells from blood. This clonotype originated in a man in his thirties or forties with type 1 diabetes. The rearranged segments are TRBV4-3 and TRBJ2-2, with TRBD1 matching 7 junction bases. CDR3 reads: CASSQEPGGTGELFF. The nucleotide sequence reads as follows: TGCGCCAGCAGCCAAGAACCAGGGGGAACCGGGGAGCTGTTTTTT.